This T cell receptor beta chain was identified in a study of sequential checkpoint blockade in melanoma. Noted treatment: randomized to nivolumab then ipilimumab (arm A) or the reverse (arm B). PBMC sorting kept live CD3+CD8+ cells without CD19 or CD56. Sequencing used immunoSEQ multiplex PCR; TCRdb keeps in-frame clones, though not all of them. The data show about 13,000 clones, 55% to 75% seen once. Trimming took 6 bases from V and 5 from J; bases not matched to a gene: 4. CDR1 and CDR2 (germline): ENHRY, SYGVKD. There are 14 residues in the CDR3. The TCR comes from a human donor with melanoma. This chain joins TRBV10-3 and TRBJ2-1; 10 nucleotides align to TRBD1. Sequencing used CD8+ T cells sorted from blood (inferred from file names), obtained from a patient given nivolumab and ipilimumab in sequence. CDR3 protein: CAIRPGQGHNEQFF. CDR3 coding DNA: TGTGCCATCAGGCCGGGACAGGGGCACAATGAGCAGTTCTTC.